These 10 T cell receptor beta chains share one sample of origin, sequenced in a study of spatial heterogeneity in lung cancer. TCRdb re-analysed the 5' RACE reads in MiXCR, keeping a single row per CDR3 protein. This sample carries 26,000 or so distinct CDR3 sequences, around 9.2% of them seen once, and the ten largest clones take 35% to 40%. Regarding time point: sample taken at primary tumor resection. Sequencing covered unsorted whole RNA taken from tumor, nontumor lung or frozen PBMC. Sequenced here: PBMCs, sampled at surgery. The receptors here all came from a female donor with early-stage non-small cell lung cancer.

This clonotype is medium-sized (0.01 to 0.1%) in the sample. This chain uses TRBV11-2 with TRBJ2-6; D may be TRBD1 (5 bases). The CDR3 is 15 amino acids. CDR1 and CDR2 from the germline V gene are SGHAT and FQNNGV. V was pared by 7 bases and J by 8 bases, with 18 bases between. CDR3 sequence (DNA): TGTGCCAGCAAGGTCTCCTTAGCAGGGCCCAACGTCCTGACTTTC. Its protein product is CASKVSLAGPNVLTF.

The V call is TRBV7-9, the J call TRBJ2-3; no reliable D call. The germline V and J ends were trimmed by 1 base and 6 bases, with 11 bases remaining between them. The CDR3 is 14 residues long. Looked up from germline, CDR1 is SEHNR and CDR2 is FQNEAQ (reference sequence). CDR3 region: CASSLVIGSDTQYF. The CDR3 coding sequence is TGTGCCAGCAGCTTAGTTATCGGATCGGATACGCAGTATTTT. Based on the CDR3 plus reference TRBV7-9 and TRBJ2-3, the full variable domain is DTGVSQNPRHKITKRGQNVTFRCDPISEHNRLYWYRQTLGQGPEFLTYFQNEAQLEKSRLLSDRFSAERPKGSFSTLEIQRTEQGDSAMYLCASSLVIGSDTQYFGPGTRLTVL.

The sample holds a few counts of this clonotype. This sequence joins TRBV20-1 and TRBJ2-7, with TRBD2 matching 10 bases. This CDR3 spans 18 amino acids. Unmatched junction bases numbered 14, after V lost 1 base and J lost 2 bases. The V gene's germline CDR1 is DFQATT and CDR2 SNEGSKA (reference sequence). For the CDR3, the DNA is TGCAGTGCTAGAGTGCCTAGCGGGAGTTCCCAGGGGGCCTACGAGCAGTACTTC. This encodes CSARVPSGSSQGAYEQYF.

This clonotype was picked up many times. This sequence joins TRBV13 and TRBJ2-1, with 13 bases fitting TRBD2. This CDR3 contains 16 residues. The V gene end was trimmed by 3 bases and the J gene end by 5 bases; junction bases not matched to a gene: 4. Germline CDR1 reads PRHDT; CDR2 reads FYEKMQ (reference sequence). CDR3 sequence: CASSFIGLAGDNEQFF. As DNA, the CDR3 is TGTGCCAGCAGCTTCATAGGACTAGCGGGGGACAATGAGCAGTTCTTC. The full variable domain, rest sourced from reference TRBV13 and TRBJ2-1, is AAGVIQSPRHLIKEKRETATLKCYPIPRHDTVYWYQQGPGQDPQFLISFYEKMQSDKGSIPDRFSAQQFSDYHSELNMSSLELGDSALYFCASSFIGLAGDNEQFFGPGTRLTVL.

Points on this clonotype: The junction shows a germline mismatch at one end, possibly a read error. This CDR3 reads CASSSQGAPSYELYF. The CDR3 DNA reads TGTGCCAGCAGCTCACAGGGGGCCCCCTCCTACGAGCTGTACTTC. The J gene is TRBJ2-7, the V gene TRBV5-5; 9 bases are shared with TRBD1. CDR3 length: 15 amino acids. Germline V lookup: CDR1 SGHKS, CDR2 YYEKEE (reference sequence).

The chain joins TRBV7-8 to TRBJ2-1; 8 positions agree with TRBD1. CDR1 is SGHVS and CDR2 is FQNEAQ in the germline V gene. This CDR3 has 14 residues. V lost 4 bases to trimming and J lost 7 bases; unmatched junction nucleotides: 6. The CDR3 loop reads CASSSPTGVNEQFF. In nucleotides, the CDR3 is TGTGCCAGCAGCTCACCGACAGGGGTGAATGAGCAGTTCTTC.

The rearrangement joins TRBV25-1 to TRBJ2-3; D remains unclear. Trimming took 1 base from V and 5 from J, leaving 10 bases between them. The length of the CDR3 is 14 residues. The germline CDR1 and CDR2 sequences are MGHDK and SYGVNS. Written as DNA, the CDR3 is TGTGCCAGCAGTGAATTCCTCTCCGAAGATACGCAGTATTTT. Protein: CASSEFLSEDTQYF.

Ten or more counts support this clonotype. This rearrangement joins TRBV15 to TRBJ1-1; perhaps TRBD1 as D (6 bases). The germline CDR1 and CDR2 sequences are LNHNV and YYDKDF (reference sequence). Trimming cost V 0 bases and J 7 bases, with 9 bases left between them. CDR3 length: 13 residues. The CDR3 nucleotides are TGTGCCACCAGCAGAGATCGAGGGGGTGAAGCTTTCTTT. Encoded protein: CATSRDRGGEAFF.

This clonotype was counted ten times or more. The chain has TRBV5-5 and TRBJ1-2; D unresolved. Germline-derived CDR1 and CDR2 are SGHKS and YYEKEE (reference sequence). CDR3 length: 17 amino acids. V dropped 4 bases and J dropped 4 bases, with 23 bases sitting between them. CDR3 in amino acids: CASSGSRAPAKGYGYTF. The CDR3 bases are TGTGCCAGCAGCGGTAGCCGGGCCCCGGCAAAAGGCTATGGCTACACCTTC.

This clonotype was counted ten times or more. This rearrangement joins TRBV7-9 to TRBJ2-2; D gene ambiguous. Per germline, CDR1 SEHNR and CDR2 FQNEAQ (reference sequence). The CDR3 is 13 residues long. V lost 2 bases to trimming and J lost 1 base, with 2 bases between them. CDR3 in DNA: TGTGCCAGCAGCTTACTGAACACCGGGGAGCTGTTTTTT. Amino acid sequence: CASSLLNTGELFF.